The 32 T cell receptor beta chains given below trace back to one sample, sequenced in a study of CD8 T cells in ankylosing spondylitis. From the 5' RACE reads, TCRdb called clonotypes with MiXCR, one entry per CDR3 protein. This sample has 29,000 or so distinct CDR3 sequences, with 5.3% found just once. The sample was blood, either unsorted or a sorted T cell fraction (not recorded which). Source of these receptors: a female donor with ankylosing spondylitis or in good health (not recorded which).

This clonotype was found many times. This chain links TRBV9 with TRBJ1-1; D is unclear. The V gene lost 0 bases and the J gene lost 5 bases, with 11 bases spanning the gap. CDR1 SGDLS and CDR2 YYNGEE come from the germline V gene. There are 14 residues in the CDR3. The CDR3 region has the DNA TGTGCCAGCAGCGTAGCTTTTGGGGAGACTGAAGCTTTCTTT. This codes for CASSVAFGETEAFF.

This clonotype is labeled medium-sized. The chain employs TRBV9 and TRBJ2-2; 9 bases fit TRBD1. CDR1 is SGDLS and CDR2 is YYNGEE in the germline V gene. The J segment lost 2 bases and the V segment lost 0 bases, leaving 11 bases of the junction unmatched. This CDR3 is 19 amino acids long. This chain's CDR3 is CASSVGSGTGIVNTGELFF. The CDR3 DNA follows: TGTGCCAGCAGCGTAGGGTCTGGGACAGGGATCGTCAACACCGGGGAGCTGTTTTTT.

This clonotype has ten or more counts. V usage is TRBV9 and J usage is TRBJ2-2; tentative D call: TRBD2 (5 bases). V gave up 6 bases and J gave up 6 bases, with 12 bases separating them. This CDR3 is 13 amino acids long. From germline, CDR1 is SGDLS and CDR2 YYNGEE. CDR3 amino acids: CASTPIGAGELFF. In DNA form, the CDR3 reads TGTGCCAGCACCCCGATCGGGGCCGGGGAGCTGTTTTTT.

This clonotype was counted many times. J is TRBJ2-1 and V is TRBV9, with 11 bases lining up with TRBD2. CDR1 and CDR2 (germline): SGDLS, YYNGEE. The J segment lost 9 bases and the V segment lost 4 bases, leaving 9 bases of the junction unmatched. The CDR3 contains 15 residues. The CDR3 spells CASSSLAGGFPEQFF. Here the CDR3 DNA reads TGTGCCAGCAGCTCTCTAGCGGGGGGATTTCCTGAGCAGTTCTTC.

This clonotype occurred many times. The chain recombines TRBV9 with TRBJ2-3, with D unresolved. In germline, CDR1 is SGDLS, CDR2 YYNGEE. Deletions cut 4 bases from V and 6 bases from J, with 9 bases between. This CDR3 spans 12 amino acids. DNA for the CDR3: TGTGCCAGCAGCCCCGCCGGGGATACGCAGTATTTT. Translating gives CASSPAGDTQYF.

This clonotype was counted many times. V is TRBV9 and J is TRBJ2-3; 9 positions agree with TRBD2. The germline V gene encodes CDR1 SGDLS and CDR2 YYNGEE. Losses at the gene ends were 1 base for V and 5 bases for J; bases not matched to a gene: 2. The CDR3 has 14 residues. For the CDR3, the DNA is TGTGCCAGCAGCGTATCTAGCGGGGTAGATACGCAGTATTTT. Translation gives CASSVSSGVDTQYF.

This clonotype was seen at least ten times. V is TRBV9 and J is TRBJ2-3; D uncertain. The V gene lost 3 bases and the J gene lost 0 bases, with 8 bases spanning the gap. This CDR3 region has 14 residues. The germline V gene encodes CDR1 SGDLS and CDR2 YYNGEE. CDR3 DNA: TGTGCCAGCAGCGGGGTAACTAGCACAGATACGCAGTATTTT. It yields the protein CASSGVTSTDTQYF. The full variable domain, in which reference TRBV9 and TRBJ2-3 provide the parts outside the CDR3, is DSGVTQTPKHLITATGQRVTLRCSPRSGDLSVYWYQQSLDQGLQFLIQYYNGEERAKGNILERFSAQQFPDLHSELNLSSLELGDSALYFCASSGVTSTDTQYFGPGTRLTVL.

This clonotype was seen ten or more times. The chain uses TRBV9 and TRBJ2-6; D is uncertain. CDR3 size: 13 residues. Germline CDR1 SGDLS, CDR2 YYNGEE. The V and J ends lost 2 bases and 4 bases respectively, with 4 bases between them. CDR3 in amino acids: CASSVPGANVLTF. DNA for the CDR3: TGTGCCAGCAGCGTCCCCGGGGCCAACGTCCTGACTTTC.

This clonotype was seen many times. The V gene is TRBV9, the J gene TRBJ1-1, with D hard to call. The V gene lost 2 bases and the J gene lost 0 bases, with 8 bases spanning the gap. Germline values: CDR1 SGDLS, CDR2 YYNGEE. The CDR3 is 14 amino acids. CDR3 sequence (DNA): TGTGCCAGCAGCGTTGGCAATATGAACACTGAAGCTTTCTTT. Encoded protein: CASSVGNMNTEAFF.

By its share, this clonotype is medium-sized. The V and J genes are TRBV9 and TRBJ2-5; D assignment may be TRBD1 or TRBD2 (5 bases each). The CDR3 consists of 15 residues. Looked up from germline, CDR1 is SGDLS and CDR2 is YYNGEE. Trimming pared 4 bases from V and 3 bases from J, leaving 16 bases between. The chain's CDR3 is CASSITGTDEETQYF. CDR3 nucleotides: TGTGCCAGCAGCATTACCGGGACGGACGAAGAGACCCAGTACTTC. The full variable domain, with the rest looked up from reference TRBV9 and TRBJ2-5, is DSGVTQTPKHLITATGQRVTLRCSPRSGDLSVYWYQQSLDQGLQFLIQYYNGEERAKGNILERFSAQQFPDLHSELNLSSLELGDSALYFCASSITGTDEETQYFGPGTRLLVL.

This clonotype counts as medium-sized. The chain carries TRBV9 and TRBJ1-3; the D gene is possibly TRBD1 (5 bases). Trimming took off 0 bases at V and 0 bases at J, with 7 bases between the two ends. The CDR3 extends over 15 amino acids. Germline V CDR1 and CDR2: SGDLS, YYNGEE. CDR3 amino acids: CASSVVGGSGNTIYF. The CDR3 DNA sequence: TGTGCCAGCAGCGTAGTGGGGGGCTCTGGAAACACCATATATTTT.

This clonotype was seen many times. The chain has TRBV9 and TRBJ2-2; 9 bases are shared with TRBD2. CDR1 and CDR2 (germline): SGDLS, YYNGEE. The CDR3 spans 16 residues. With 0 bases clipped from V and 4 bases from J, the junction kept 4 bases outside the gene matches. CDR3 region: CASSVASGIVTGELFF. CDR3 bases: TGTGCCAGCAGCGTAGCTAGCGGGATTGTCACCGGGGAGCTGTTTTTT.

This clonotype was counted ten times or more. The rearrangement uses TRBV9 and TRBJ1-3; no definite D call. V shed 0 bases and J shed 0 bases, with 10 bases lying between them. Per the germline V gene, CDR1 is SGDLS and CDR2 is YYNGEE. This CDR3 is 16 amino acids long. The DNA for the CDR3 is TGTGCCAGCAGCGTAGGGGTCGGCAACTCTGGAAACACCATATATTTT. It yields the protein CASSVGVGNSGNTIYF. Full variable domain (rest looked up from reference TRBV9 and TRBJ1-3): DSGVTQTPKHLITATGQRVTLRCSPRSGDLSVYWYQQSLDQGLQFLIQYYNGEERAKGNILERFSAQQFPDLHSELNLSSLELGDSALYFCASSVGVGNSGNTIYFGEGSWLTVV.

In its sample, this clonotype was seen many times. The genes are TRBV9 and TRBJ2-5, with 7 bases matching TRBD1. Germline CDR1 and CDR2: SGDLS and YYNGEE. V lost 4 bases and J lost 4; bases outside the gene matches: 13. The CDR3 length is 16 residues. CDR3 sequence (DNA): TGTGCCAGCAGCACTCGGGACAGCCGAAACCCAGAGACCCAGTACTTC. This encodes CASSTRDSRNPETQYF.

This clonotype was detected many times. The rearrangement uses TRBV9 and TRBJ2-1, with TRBD2 as a possible D gene (6 bases). This CDR3 region has 14 residues. V was shortened by 0 bases and J by 7 bases, with 11 bases between the two germline ends. Per germline, CDR1 SGDLS and CDR2 YYNGEE. CDR3 nucleotides: TGTGCCAGCAGCGTAGCCGGGGGAGTGAATGAGCAGTTCTTC. Translated, it gives CASSVAGGVNEQFF. The full variable domain, completed using reference TRBV9 and TRBJ2-1, is DSGVTQTPKHLITATGQRVTLRCSPRSGDLSVYWYQQSLDQGLQFLIQYYNGEERAKGNILERFSAQQFPDLHSELNLSSLELGDSALYFCASSVAGGVNEQFFGPGTRLTVL.

This clonotype showed up many times. J is TRBJ2-1 and V is TRBV9; 11 bases line up with TRBD2. This CDR3 contains 17 residues. The germline V gene encodes CDR1 SGDLS and CDR2 YYNGEE. J gave up 6 bases and V 0 bases, and 8 bases lay outside the gene matches. The CDR3 is CASSVANGLAGGNEQFF. CDR3 nucleotide sequence: TGTGCCAGCAGCGTAGCTAATGGTCTAGCGGGAGGCAATGAGCAGTTCTTC.

This clonotype appeared many times. CDR3 in DNA: TGTGCCAGCAGCCCAGGGGGCTCAAGAAATGAGCAGTTCTTC. It encodes CASSPGGSRNEQFF. The gene calls are TRBV9 and TRBJ2-1; 8 bases are shared with TRBD1. The V gene end was trimmed by 4 bases and the J gene end by 7 bases; junction bases not matched to a gene: 7. The CDR3 is made up of 14 amino acids. Germline assignment: CDR1 SGDLS and CDR2 YYNGEE.

In its sample, this clonotype was seen many times. This chain links TRBV9 with TRBJ2-7, with 8 bases matching TRBD2. The CDR3 extends over 16 amino acids. V was pared by 0 bases and J by 4 bases, with 9 bases of the junction left unmatched. The germline V gene encodes CDR1 SGDLS and CDR2 YYNGEE. The CDR3 nucleotides read TGTGCCAGCAGCGTAGAGAGCGGGACTAGGGCTTACGAGCAGTACTTC. It codes for CASSVESGTRAYEQYF.

The genes are TRBV9 and TRBJ2-3; a possible D gene is TRBD2 (6 bases). Between the trimmed V and J ends, which lost 4 bases and 0 bases, there was a span of 15 bases. Germline CDR1 reads SGDLS; CDR2 reads YYNGEE. This CDR3 contains 16 residues. This CDR3 reads CASSIRDLPSTDTQYF. The CDR3 coding sequence is TGTGCCAGCAGCATACGGGACTTACCTAGCACAGATACGCAGTATTTT.

At least ten counts were recorded for this clonotype. V is TRBV12-3 or TRBV12-4 and J is TRBJ2-1; D perhaps matches TRBD1 (6 bases). V was trimmed by 7 bases and J by 2 bases, leaving 15 bases between them. The CDR3 has 15 residues. CDR3 nucleotide sequence: TGTGCCAGCATGGGGTGGGGGCAACCCTACAATGAGCAGTTCTTC. Its translation: CASMGWGQPYNEQFF.

V and J are TRBV9 and TRBJ2-1; 10 positions agree with TRBD1. Unmatched junction bases numbered 9, after V lost 4 bases and J lost 8 bases. CDR1 and CDR2 (germline): SGDLS, YYNGEE. This CDR3 contains 15 residues. The CDR3 bases are TGTGCCAGCAGCTTGCGGACAGGGGGTACAGATGAGCAGTTCTTC. Protein sequence: CASSLRTGGTDEQFF.

This clonotype was counted at least ten times. V gene TRBV9 combines with J gene TRBJ2-2, with D perhaps matching TRBD2 (6 bases). V lost 4 bases to trimming and J lost 7 bases, with 20 bases between them. The CDR3 sequence is 16 residues long. Germline V gene lookup returns CDR1 SGDLS and CDR2 YYNGEE. CDR3 sequence: CASSPAGIGAGGELFF. The CDR3 region has the DNA TGTGCCAGCAGCCCCGCGGGGATAGGGGCCGGCGGGGAGCTGTTTTTT. The complete variable domain, with remaining parts taken from reference TRBV9 and TRBJ2-2, reads DSGVTQTPKHLITATGQRVTLRCSPRSGDLSVYWYQQSLDQGLQFLIQYYNGEERAKGNILERFSAQQFPDLHSELNLSSLELGDSALYFCASSPAGIGAGGELFFGEGSRLTVL.

This clonotype showed up just a few times. The chain is built from TRBV9 and TRBJ2-5, with 7 bases that match TRBD1. There are 14 residues in the CDR3. V gave up 3 bases and J gave up 4 bases; unmatched junction bases: 6. Germline CDR1 is SGDLS and CDR2 is YYNGEE. Here the CDR3 DNA reads TGTGCCAGCAGCGCGCTACAGGGGAGAGAGACCCAGTACTTC. Its translation is CASSALQGRETQYF.

This clonotype was recorded many times. This chain connects TRBV9 to TRBJ2-1; 7 bases are a match to TRBD1. Germline V gene lookup returns CDR1 SGDLS and CDR2 YYNGEE. CDR3 length equals 15 residues. J gave up 0 bases and V 4 bases, and 4 bases lay outside the gene matches. The CDR3 sequence is CASSPRTGSYNEQFF. In DNA, the CDR3 is TGTGCCAGCAGCCCCCGGACAGGCTCCTACAATGAGCAGTTCTTC.

This clonotype has a handful of counts. The rearrangement links TRBV9 to TRBJ2-3, with 12 bases that match TRBD2. The CDR3 covers 16 residues. Germline-derived CDR1 and CDR2 are SGDLS and YYNGEE. J was trimmed by 4 bases and V by 0 bases; bases with no gene match: 3. CDR3 sequence (DNA): TGTGCCAGCAGCGTAGGACTAGCGGGGGACGCAGATACGCAGTATTTT. Its translation: CASSVGLAGDADTQYF.

Ten or more counts support this clonotype. The chain couples TRBV9 to TRBJ1-3; no definite D call. Germline V lookup: CDR1 SGDLS, CDR2 YYNGEE. The ends were cut back, 0 bases at V and 0 bases at J, with 16 bases in the middle. The CDR3 loop spans 18 amino acids. CDR3: CASSVAPTDLSSGNTIYF. Written as DNA, the CDR3 is TGTGCCAGCAGCGTAGCTCCGACGGATCTAAGCTCTGGAAACACCATATATTTT.

The sample holds a few counts of this clonotype. CDR3 residues: CASSPRTRTDTQYF. The CDR3 coding sequence is TGTGCCAGCAGCCCAAGGACCCGCACAGATACGCAGTATTTT. This rearrangement joins TRBV9 to TRBJ2-3; D gene uncertain. The CDR3 runs 14 residues. Trimming removed 4 bases at V and 1 base at J, with 10 bases between. Germline V gene lookup returns CDR1 SGDLS and CDR2 YYNGEE. The whole variable domain, remainder taken from reference TRBV9 and TRBJ2-3, is DSGVTQTPKHLITATGQRVTLRCSPRSGDLSVYWYQQSLDQGLQFLIQYYNGEERAKGNILERFSAQQFPDLHSELNLSSLELGDSALYFCASSPRTRTDTQYFGPGTRLTVL.

This clonotype was picked up many times. The gene calls are TRBV9 and TRBJ2-7; 10 bases line up with TRBD2. This CDR3 comprises 16 residues. Germline assignment: CDR1 SGDLS and CDR2 YYNGEE. V was pared by 0 bases and J by 9 bases, with 12 bases of the junction left unmatched. The CDR3 DNA sequence: TGTGCCAGCAGCGTAGGAGTTGGGACTAGCGAGCGAACGCAGTACTTC. Protein: CASSVGVGTSERTQYF.

Within the sample, this clonotype is medium-sized (0.01 to 0.1%). The rearrangement uses TRBV9 and TRBJ2-5, with D perhaps TRBD2 (5 bases). Germline V gene data show CDR1 as SGDLS and CDR2 as YYNGEE. Trimming removed 0 bases at V and 4 bases at J, with 10 bases between. The CDR3 extends over 14 amino acids. The CDR3 coding sequence is TGTGCCAGCAGCGTAGCCTCACTAGGAGAGACCCAGTACTTC. Translation: CASSVASLGETQYF.

This clonotype was counted ten times or more. This rearrangement joins TRBV9 to TRBJ1-6; D not certain. CDR1 and CDR2 (germline): SGDLS, YYNGEE. The CDR3 runs to 13 residues. Trimming removed 0 bases from V and 6 bases from J, with 4 bases in between. CDR3 sequence (DNA): TGTGCCAGCAGCGTAGCCATTAATTCACCCCTCCACTTT. Its translation is CASSVAINSPLHF.

This clonotype was picked up many times. The rearrangement uses TRBV9 and TRBJ1-1; D might be TRBD1 (5 bases). Between the trimmed V and J ends, which lost 3 bases and 2 bases, there was a span of 11 bases. CDR3 length: 14 amino acids. Germline-derived CDR1 and CDR2 are SGDLS and YYNGEE. CDR3 sequence reads: CASSGDRGNTEAFF. CDR3 DNA sequence: TGTGCCAGCAGCGGTGATAGGGGAAACACTGAAGCTTTCTTT.

This clonotype was seen many times. The rearrangement links TRBV9 to TRBJ2-7; TRBD1 matches 8 bases. The CDR3 extends over 13 amino acids. The germline V gene encodes CDR1 SGDLS and CDR2 YYNGEE. After removal of 4 bases from V and 8 bases from J, the junction contained 8 bases not matched to a gene. The CDR3 spells CASSSRTGFQQYF. The CDR3 nucleotides are TGTGCCAGCAGCTCACGGACAGGGTTCCAGCAGTACTTC.